The text below deals with one T cell receptor beta chain. The antigen this receptor binds is unknown. Base qualities are not recorded, but no much larger clone differs from it by a single base. The CDR3 regions of human TCRbeta chains were analyzed by immunosequencing. In the authors' own workflow: TCRs in the repertoires were matched against a reference library of SARS-CoV-2-specific TCRs that had been generated with the MIRA antigen-specificity platform. Breadth was defined as the fraction of unique TCRs that were SARS-CoV-2-associated. Depth was defined as the fraction of total T cells that were SARS-CoV-2-associated. Using the MIRA data, every spike-specific TCR was mapped to the spike region that the TCR reacted to and assigned to either a CD4 or a CD8 class. Log10-transformed breadth and depth values were compared by one-way ANOVA with Sidak's multiple comparisons tests. Drawn from immuneACCESS, this table holds only the in-frame rearrangements with V and J called that TCRdb kept. Clones are partly lost; checked studies trace under half to an unresolved V gene and leave the rest unexplained. Clone size and the V and J calls come from that table; the DNA yielded D and trimming. The sample contains around 100,000 clones, roughly 84% of them found a single time. The ten most abundant clones make up 15% to 20% of the sample.

In light of the paper, this sample's time point label describes: baseline before first vaccination. Vaccinee samples came from UK trials COV001 and COV002, including a single-blind randomized controlled phase 2/3 trial of AZD1222 (ChAdOx1 nCoV-19) in healthy adults. Trial participant PBMC samples were collected at day 0 and day 28 after the second dose for TCRbeta chain sequencing. These data come from a study of T cell responses to AZD1222 COVID-19 vaccine (dated by TCRdb to the early 2020s). About the investigation overall: AZD1222 recipients given second doses at about 4 weeks or at about 12 weeks were pooled, since spike-specific TCR depth and breadth were not found to differ between the two schedules. A total of under 250 trial participants underwent TCR sequencing, of whom 207 had received two doses of AZD1222 and around 25 had received two doses of the MenACWY control vaccine. Trial participants were enrolled by age into subgroups of 18-55, 56-69 and 70-plus years, and around 150, 29 and 61 TCR-sequenced participants, respectively, were included in these subgroups. General findings and caveats noted by the study authors: Participants were mostly white British, with more females than males. The authors suggested clonal diversity may have been underestimated. Because no day 14 peak-response samples were available, repertoires were characterized only after the peak T cell response. Conclusions about previously exposed vaccinees are limited, since just 5 to 7 AZD1222 recipients were seropositive for SARS-CoV-2 at baseline. CD4 TCRs associated with the vaccine covered the entire spike protein, and the dominant responses were in regions 160-218 and 743-854. Epitopes outside the regions mutated in the B.1.351 and B.1.1.7 variants were reportedly recognized by nearly half of the unique spike-specific TCRs. The 56-69-year group was small, and its depth increase did not reach significance, likely because of low power. A significant rise in spike-specific TCR breadth and depth was observed after two AZD1222 doses relative to day 0 and relative to MenACWY recipients.

The germline V gene encodes CDR1 SGHRS and CDR2 YFSETQ. Inclusive of the bounding cysteine and phenylalanine, the CDR3 is 13 residues long. CDR3 DNA only is kept here, 39 bases in frame from base 1. Unmatched junction bases come to 6, with V trimmed by 0 bases and J by 9 bases. The receptor was derived from an adult in good health. The source was peripheral blood, collected on day 0 of AZD1222 vaccination. This sequence uses TRBV5-1 and TRBJ2-7; the junction holds 7 bases that match TRBD1. The CDR3 region has the sequence CASSLEAGGVQYF. The DNA reads as follows: TGCGCCAGCAGCTTGGAGGCAGGGGGTGTGCAGTACTTC.